Shown below are 9 T cell receptor beta chains from a single sample sequenced in a study of shared clonotypes between healthy human individuals. Naive CD8 cells comprised CD45RO-negative, CCR7-positively selected cells, excluding terminally differentiated effector memory CD45RA+ cells. Profiling relied on immunoSEQ multiplex PCR, and the TCRdb table lists in-frame clones only, not all of them. Among 800,000 or so clones listed, about 97% were seen once. Sequenced sample: naive CD8+ T cells sorted from blood. The receptors originated from a man under 40 in good health.

This chain uses TRBV29-1 with TRBJ2-7, with 7 bases identical to TRBD1. The V gene end was trimmed by 2 bases and the J gene end by 3 bases; junction bases not matched to a gene: 7. Per the germline V gene, CDR1 is SQVTM and CDR2 is ANQGSEA. The CDR3 length is 14 residues. CDR3 residues: CSVEPAGGNYEQYF. In DNA, the CDR3 is TGCAGCGTTGAACCCGCAGGGGGTAACTACGAGCAGTACTTC.

This clone came up once. V gene TRBV5-5 combines with J gene TRBJ2-7; 9 nucleotides match TRBD2. The CDR3 has 14 amino acids. Per the germline V gene, CDR1 is SGHKS and CDR2 is YYEKEE (reference sequence). V gave up 3 bases and J gave up 4 bases; unmatched junction bases: 5. This chain's CDR3 is CASSSGLAIYEQYF. CDR3 bases: TGTGCCAGCAGCTCGGGACTAGCCATATACGAGCAGTACTTC.

The J gene is TRBJ2-7, the V gene TRBV9; 9 positions match TRBD2. CDR3 length: 14 residues. Trimming took 6 bases from V and 4 from J; bases not matched to a gene: 8. Germline V gene data show CDR1 as SGDLS and CDR2 as YYNGEE. In nucleotides, the CDR3 is TGTGCCAGCACCCCAGGCGGGAGGGGGTACGAGCAGTACTTC. This translates into CASTPGGRGYEQYF. The variable domain in full, completed from reference TRBV9 and TRBJ2-7, reads DSGVTQTPKHLITATGQRVTLRCSPRSGDLSVYWYQQSLDQGLQFLIQYYNGEERAKGNILERFSAQQFPDLHSELNLSSLELGDSALYFCASTPGGRGYEQYFGPGTRLTVT.

The rearrangement links TRBV1 to TRBJ2-7; the table calls TRBD2, which could not be checked here. TRBV1 is described as a pseudogene. This CDR3 has 11 residues. The CDR3 DNA sequence: TGCACCAGCAGCCCCTTATACGAGCAGTACTTC. Its translation is CTSSPLYEQYF.

The chain couples TRBV6-5 to TRBJ2-7, with 8 bases fitting TRBD2. The CDR3 consists of 16 residues. V trimming: 0 bases; J trimming: 0 bases; junction bases outside the gene matches: 4. CDR1 is MNHEY and CDR2 is SVGAGI in the germline V gene. The CDR3 is CASSYSASGYSYEQYF. The CDR3 nucleotides read TGTGCCAGCAGTTACTCAGCTAGCGGGTACTCCTACGAGCAGTACTTC.

This rearrangement joins TRBV6-1 to TRBJ2-1; no clear D gene. Germline V CDR1 and CDR2: MNHNS, SASEGT. This CDR3 spans 12 amino acids. The V end lost 6 bases, the J end lost 4 bases, and 7 bases lay between the germline ends. CDR3 coding DNA: TGTGCCAGCAGGGTGAAATACAATGAGCAGTTCTTC. It specifies CASRVKYNEQFF.

This chain joins TRBV14 and TRBJ2-3; TRBD2 matches at 9 bases. Germline CDR1 reads SGHDN; CDR2 reads FVKESK. This CDR3 is built from 16 residues. Trimming took 1 base from V and 3 from J; bases not matched to a gene: 5. Here the CDR3 DNA reads TGTGCCAGCAGCCAAGGGGTAGCGGGAGTGACAGATACGCAGTATTTT. It is translated as CASSQGVAGVTDTQYF.

About this clone itself: Additional DNA sequences in this sample encode the identical CDR3. The J gene is TRBJ2-1, the V gene TRBV6-6; maybe TRBD2 (6 bases). With 2 bases removed from V and 4 bases from J, the gap between germline ends came to 12 bases. This CDR3 contains 15 residues. Germline values: CDR1 MNHNY, CDR2 SVGAGI (reference sequence). Here the CDR3 DNA reads TGTGCCAGCAGTTACGTACGCGGGGCTTACAATGAGCAGTTCTTC. The encoded protein is CASSYVRGAYNEQFF.

The rearrangement links TRBV9 to TRBJ2-3; perhaps TRBD2 as D (6 bases). V lost 0 bases and J 0 bases, leaving 8 bases between the germline ends. Germline V gives CDR1 SGDLS, CDR2 YYNGEE. The CDR3 runs to 15 residues. CDR3 amino acids: CASSVEGTSTDTQYF. For the CDR3, the DNA is TGTGCCAGCAGCGTAGAAGGGACTAGCACAGATACGCAGTATTTT.